Given below is one T cell receptor beta chain in context. Its antigen remains unidentified. Using immunoSEQ multiplex PCR, the repertoire was profiled, and TCRdb retains in-frame clones only, with some absent. Altogether around 110,000 clones are present, less than 95% being singletons, with the ten largest covering roughly 1.7%. This record belongs to a study of siplizumab effects on memory and regulatory T cells. Regarding the study as a whole: Reactions containing siplizumab showed mappable alloreactive CD4+ clones averaging 68.8% Treg-derived, versus 25% to 30% in controls. The alloresponse seemed to draw substantially on naive T cells, which appeared more diverse than memory cells.

The origin of this receptor is a human donor in good health. The sample taken for sequencing was non-Treg CD4+ T cells sorted from blood.

The DNA for the CDR3 is TGTGCCAGTAGTATAGATAGCCAGACAGAAACCTCTGGGGCCAACGTCCTGACTTTC. It yields the protein CASSIDSQTETSGANVLTF. The gene calls are TRBV19 and TRBJ2-6, with D possibly matching TRBD1 (5 bases). Between the trimmed V and J ends, which lost 0 bases and 0 bases, there was a span of 15 bases. Germline V CDR1 and CDR2: LNHDA, SQIVND (reference sequence). The CDR3 length is 19 residues.